Listed here are 29 T cell receptor beta chains from one sample, sequenced in a study of identical twins (dated by TCRdb to 2016 to 2017). The library was built by means of 5' RACE. The sample was run on an Illumina HiSeq 2000. The raw public data were reprocessed by TCRdb itself: fastp quality trimming at Q25, MiXCR clonotype calling, in-frame beta chains only. Each record represents a unique CDR3 protein, reported with the most common genes and DNA among its rows. This sample comprises just over 450,000 distinct CDR3 sequences, 13% to 15% of them detected only once. The ten largest clones take up 0.5% to 0.65% of the sample. The same sample was also used in a study of yellow fever vaccine responses in identical twins.

Sequenced input: CD4+ T cells sorted from blood. The receptor source for this set is a woman younger than 30 in good health.

The chain links TRBV7-9 to TRBJ1-4; 8 nucleotides align to TRBD1. The trim removed 4 bases at V and 7 bases at J, leaving 5 bases unmatched. The CDR3 is 14 amino acids. CDR1 and CDR2 (germline): SEHNR, FQNEAQ (reference sequence). The CDR3 DNA sequence: TGTGCCAGCAGCTCCAGGGGGCGGTCTGAAAAACTGTTTTTT. This sequence encodes CASSSRGRSEKLFF. The variable domain in full, completed from reference TRBV7-9 and TRBJ1-4, reads DTGVSQNPRHKITKRGQNVTFRCDPISEHNRLYWYRQTLGQGPEFLTYFQNEAQLEKSRLLSDRFSAERPKGSFSTLEIQRTEQGDSAMYLCASSSRGRSEKLFFGSGTQLSVL.

The chain carries TRBV11-1 and TRBJ2-6; 8 bases agree with TRBD2. Germline CDR1 SGHAT, CDR2 FQDESV (reference sequence). V trimming: 3 bases; J trimming: 0 bases; junction bases outside the gene matches: 16. CDR3 length: 21 residues. In DNA form, the CDR3 reads TGTGCCAGCAGCTTCGGGAGGGGGACTGTTAACGTAGGCTCTGGGGCCAACGTCCTGACTTTC. It yields the protein CASSFGRGTVNVGSGANVLTF.

This clonotype was seen only a few times. In nucleotides, the CDR3 is TGCGCCAGCTTCCTCAGACCGGGACGGAACTCCTACGAGCAGTACTTC. Residues: CASFLRPGRNSYEQYF. The chain combines TRBV5-1 with TRBJ2-7; perhaps D is TRBD1 or TRBD2 (5 bases each). CDR1 and CDR2 from the germline V gene are SGHRS and YFSETQ. Trimming removed 7 bases from V and 0 bases from J, with 20 bases in between. The CDR3 has 16 residues.

The chain is built from TRBV7-2 and TRBJ2-5; maybe TRBD1 (6 bases). The germline gives CDR1 SGHTA, CDR2 FQGNSA. V was trimmed by 0 bases and J by 2 bases, leaving 13 bases between them. This CDR3 has 16 amino acids. CDR3 loop: CASSLAGAAIQETQYF. The CDR3 nucleotides read TGTGCCAGCAGCTTAGCGGGGGCGGCTATACAAGAGACCCAGTACTTC.

The rearrangement links TRBV12-3 or TRBV12-4 to TRBJ2-7; 7 nucleotides agree with TRBD1. CDR3 length: 13 amino acids. V gave up 2 bases and J gave up 6 bases; unmatched junction bases: 4. The CDR3 DNA sequence: TGTGCCAGCAGTTTAACGGGACAGAGCGAGCAGTACTTC. Translation: CASSLTGQSEQYF.

This clonotype was observed a few times. The CDR3 here is CASSQERTSGRASTDTQYF. The CDR3 DNA sequence: TGCGCCAGCAGCCAAGAGCGGACTAGCGGGAGGGCGAGCACAGATACGCAGTATTTT. The chain has TRBV4-1 and TRBJ2-3; 15 bases fit TRBD2. The V gene's germline CDR1 is MGHRA and CDR2 YSYEKL. Germline trimming cut 0 bases from V and 0 bases from J; bases unmatched to any gene: 4. CDR3 length: 19 residues.

DNA for the CDR3: TGTGCCAGCACCTCGGACAGGGTGAGCAATCAGCCCCAGCATTTT. Translating it yields CASTSDRVSNQPQHF. J is TRBJ1-5 and V is TRBV2; 8 bases agree with TRBD1. Germline-derived CDR1 and CDR2 are SNHLY and FYNNEI. V shed 7 bases and J 1 base; nucleotides not matched to a gene: 6. The CDR3 length is 15 residues.

The chain couples TRBV28 to TRBJ2-5; 12 bases are shared with TRBD1. The ends lost 7 bases at V and 4 bases at J; junction bases unmatched: 7. Germline CDR1 is MDHEN and CDR2 is SYDVKM. This CDR3 is 15 amino acids long. CDR3 coding DNA: TGTGCCAGCAAGCCAAGGGGACAGGGGGCAGAGACCCAGTACTTC. As protein: CASKPRGQGAETQYF.

This chain connects TRBV7-9 to TRBJ2-3, with 12 bases matching TRBD1. Germline V CDR1 and CDR2: SEHNR, FQNEAQ (reference sequence). This CDR3 has 17 amino acids. V lost 4 bases to trimming and J lost 4 bases; unmatched junction nucleotides: 9. The DNA of the CDR3 is TGTGCCAGCAGCTACCGGGACAGGGGGCGCGTCTCAGATACGCAGTATTTT. This gives the protein CASSYRDRGRVSDTQYF.

The chain joins TRBV5-1 to TRBJ1-2; D may be TRBD1 (5 bases). The V gene lost 5 bases and the J gene lost 7 bases, with 12 bases spanning the gap. The CDR3 is 12 residues long. CDR1 and CDR2 from the germline V gene are SGHRS and YFSETQ. This chain's CDR3 is CASRENGAGYTF. The CDR3 bases are TGCGCCAGCAGGGAAAATGGGGCTGGCTACACCTTC.

This clonotype turned up a few times. This rearrangement joins TRBV28 to TRBJ1-1; D perhaps matches TRBD1 (5 bases). The V and J ends lost 5 bases and 4 bases respectively, with 17 bases between them. Germline lookup yields CDR1 MDHEN and CDR2 SYDVKM. This CDR3 is built from 15 residues. The CDR3 DNA sequence: TGTGCCAGCAGTCCGCGGGGAGGGGCCTCCACTGAAGCTTTCTTT. Protein sequence: CASSPRGGASTEAFF.

The chain combines TRBV29-1 with TRBJ2-3; 7 bases agree with TRBD1. The CDR3 runs 12 residues. Germline V gene data show CDR1 as SQVTM and CDR2 as ANQGSEA. V shed 8 bases and J 4 bases; nucleotides not matched to a gene: 6. The CDR3 bases are TGCAGCCTAGGACAGGCCGCAGATACGCAGTATTTT. Encoded protein: CSLGQAADTQYF.

The genes are TRBV6-2 or TRBV6-3 and TRBJ2-1; 7 bases map to TRBD1. The CDR3 sequence is 18 residues long. The germline CDR1 and CDR2 sequences are MNHEY and SVGEGT. J lost 4 bases, V lost 6 bases, and 18 bases had no gene match. This CDR3 is CASSPGIYDRDRYNEQFF. CDR3 nucleotide sequence: TGTGCCAGCAGCCCAGGGATCTACGACAGGGATAGATACAATGAGCAGTTCTTC.

This clonotype has a handful of counts. The chain employs TRBV6-2 or TRBV6-3 and TRBJ2-2; unclear D gene. The germline V gene has CDR1 MNHEY and CDR2 SVGEGT. V lost 2 bases to trimming and J lost 1 base, with 5 bases between them. This CDR3 contains 14 residues. The CDR3 here is CASSYIRNTGELFF. The DNA of the CDR3 is TGTGCCAGCAGTTACATACGGAACACCGGGGAGCTGTTTTTT.

J is TRBJ1-4 and V is TRBV5-1; 9 bases are shared with TRBD1. V trimming: 3 bases; J trimming: 6 bases; junction bases outside the gene matches: 15. Germline V gives CDR1 SGHRS, CDR2 YFSETQ. The CDR3 has 18 amino acids. This chain's CDR3 is CASSWGQGPLARHEKLFF. For the CDR3, the DNA is TGCGCCAGCAGCTGGGGACAGGGACCCCTAGCTCGACATGAAAAACTGTTTTTT.

The CDR3 coding sequence is TGCAGTGCTAGTGCTAGCCCCACCTACGAGCAGTACTTC. Amino acid sequence: CSASASPTYEQYF. The V gene is TRBV20-1, the J gene TRBJ2-7, with D possibly matching TRBD2 (5 bases). The CDR3 runs 13 residues. Trimming cost V 3 bases and J 2 bases, with 11 bases left between them. Germline loops: CDR1 DFQATT, CDR2 SNEGSKA (reference sequence).

This chain links TRBV18 with TRBJ2-1, with D hard to call. The CDR3 length is 12 residues. Germline-derived CDR1 and CDR2 are KGHSH and LQKENI. Trimming took off 2 bases at V and 8 bases at J, with 7 bases between the two ends. The CDR3 nucleotides are TGTGCCAGCTCACCATTCCAGGATGAGCAGTTCTTC. Translated: CASSPFQDEQFF.

The V call is TRBV12-5, the J call TRBJ1-4, with D unresolved. The CDR3 has 17 amino acids. In germline, CDR1 is LGHNT, CDR2 FRNRAP. Trimming removed 3 bases from V and 4 bases from J, with 18 bases in between. The CDR3 region is CASGFLDDPNYNEKLFF. The CDR3, as DNA: TGTGCTAGTGGTTTCCTGGACGACCCCAACTATAATGAAAAACTGTTTTTT.

The rearrangement joins TRBV4-2 to TRBJ2-2; 7 positions agree with TRBD2. J was trimmed by 6 bases and V by 0 bases; bases with no gene match: 10. Germline-derived CDR1 and CDR2 are LGHNA and YNFKEQ. This CDR3 has 17 residues. Here the CDR3 DNA reads TGTGCCAGCAGCCAAGATTTGGGGAAGGCGGGGGCCGGGGAGCTGTTTTTT. Protein product: CASSQDLGKAGAGELFF.

The chain recombines TRBV6-1 with TRBJ2-3, with no clear D. The germline V and J ends were trimmed by 6 bases and 5 bases, with 12 bases remaining between them. Germline assignment: CDR1 MNHNS and CDR2 SASEGT. The CDR3 spans 13 residues. In nucleotides, the CDR3 is TGTGCCAGCAGCTCAAGGCTGGGAGATACGCAGTATTTT. Its protein is CASSSRLGDTQYF.

J is TRBJ2-7 and V is TRBV15; D is perhaps TRBD1 (5 bases). CDR3 length: 15 amino acids. V dropped 0 bases and J dropped 3 bases, with 12 bases sitting between them. Germline CDR1 LNHNV, CDR2 YYDKDF (reference sequence). CDR3 nucleotide sequence: TGTGCCACCAGCAGAGAGAAAGGGGCCGACTACGAGCAGTACTTC. Encoded protein: CATSREKGADYEQYF.

The chain employs TRBV7-2 and TRBJ2-1; 10 bases match TRBD1. The CDR3 spans 14 residues. V trimming: 5 bases; J trimming: 8 bases; junction bases outside the gene matches: 6. Per germline, CDR1 SGHTA and CDR2 FQGNSA. CDR3 sequence reads: CASSEGTGADEQFF. The CDR3 nucleotides are TGTGCCAGCAGCGAAGGGACAGGGGCGGATGAGCAGTTCTTC.

The chain joins TRBV3-1 to TRBJ2-1; possible D gene TRBD1, 5 bases. This CDR3 spans 15 amino acids. CDR1 and CDR2 from the germline V gene are LGHDT and YNNKEL (reference sequence). Trimming shortened V by 1 base and J by 2 bases, and 9 bases separated the two germline ends. The DNA of the CDR3 is TGTGCCAGCAGCCAAGTCAGGGTGGCCTACAATGAGCAGTTCTTC. Protein: CASSQVRVAYNEQFF.

The V and J genes are TRBV12-3 or TRBV12-4 and TRBJ2-1; 12 bases map to TRBD2. The V segment lost 4 bases and the J segment 4 bases; nucleotides outside the gene matches: 5. The CDR3 has 16 amino acids. This CDR3 is CASSSTSGGDYNEQFF. CDR3 DNA sequence: TGTGCCAGCAGTTCGACTAGCGGGGGAGATTACAATGAGCAGTTCTTC.

This clonotype was observed many times. This chain uses TRBV27 with TRBJ2-3; 7 bases match TRBD1. CDR1 MNHEY and CDR2 SMNVEV come from the germline V gene (reference sequence). Trimming cost V 7 bases and J 4 bases; bases outside gene matches: 8. The CDR3 contains 14 residues. The CDR3 DNA is TGTGCCAGCAAAAGGACAGGAGGCGCAGATACGCAGTATTTT. Amino acids: CASKRTGGADTQYF.

The chain couples TRBV6-5 to TRBJ2-1; D remains ambiguous. In germline, CDR1 is MNHEY, CDR2 SVGAGI. Trimming removed 2 bases at V and 5 bases at J, with 13 bases between. The length of the CDR3 is 15 residues. As DNA, the CDR3 is TGTGCCAGCAGTTACCAAGGGAAAGGGCACAATGAGCAGTTCTTC. Protein sequence: CASSYQGKGHNEQFF.

This clonotype was detected a few times. V gene TRBV29-1 combines with J gene TRBJ2-1, with TRBD1 matching 9 bases. This CDR3 is 11 amino acids long. V lost 7 bases and J lost 9; bases outside the gene matches: 4. The germline CDR1 and CDR2 sequences are SQVTM and ANQGSEA. CDR3 DNA: TGCAGCGGACAGGGGGGCCCTGAGCAGTTCTTC. This encodes CSGQGGPEQFF.

Many counts were recorded for this clonotype. The chain is built from TRBV12-3 or TRBV12-4 and TRBJ2-1, with D perhaps TRBD2 (6 bases). V lost 6 bases and J 2 bases, leaving 17 bases between the germline ends. There are 16 residues in the CDR3. CDR3: CASRGDSLLPYNEQFF. The CDR3 DNA is TGTGCCAGCAGAGGGGACTCCCTTCTCCCCTACAATGAGCAGTTCTTC.

This clonotype has only a few counts. The J gene is TRBJ2-1, the V gene TRBV21-1; the D call of TRBD1 is as the table states it, not checked on the DNA. TRBV21-1 constitutes a pseudogene. This CDR3 is 17 amino acids long. The chain's CDR3 is CASSKALFRDRGDEQFF. As DNA, the CDR3 is TGTGCCAGCAGCAAAGCGCTTTTCCGGGACAGGGGCGATGAGCAGTTCTTC.